Following are 25 T cell receptor beta chains from one sample sequenced in a study of T cell responses to AZD1222 COVID-19 vaccine (dated by TCRdb to the early 2020s). Preparation of the library involved the immunoSEQ multiplex PCR assay. Drawn from immuneACCESS, this table holds only the in-frame rearrangements with V and J called that TCRdb kept. Clones are partly lost; checked studies trace under half to an unresolved V gene and leave the rest unexplained. This sample holds 150,000 to 200,000 clones; around 94% were observed only once. The ten largest account for about 0.6% of the sample. Read against the paper, the sample's time point label means: baseline before first vaccination. Sequenced here: peripheral blood, sampled on day 0 of AZD1222 vaccination. The origin of the receptors is an adult in good health.

The chain employs TRBV5-5 and TRBJ2-5, with 11 bases that match TRBD2. This CDR3 spans 16 amino acids. J lost 0 bases, V lost 5 bases, and 6 bases had no gene match. Per germline, CDR1 SGHKS and CDR2 YYEKEE (reference sequence). CDR3 residues: CASSSRLAGYQETQYF. The DNA of the CDR3 is TGTGCCAGCAGTTCGCGACTAGCGGGATACCAAGAGACCCAGTACTTC.

The chain links TRBV29-1 to TRBJ2-1; D gene unclear. This CDR3 has 11 residues. Germline lookup yields CDR1 SQVTM and CDR2 ANQGSEA. V was trimmed by 3 bases and J by 6 bases, leaving 6 bases between them. The CDR3 nucleotides are TGCAGCGTTGATTCGGGCAATGAGCAGTTCTTC. Amino acid sequence: CSVDSGNEQFF.

In DNA, the CDR3 is TGCGCCAGCAGCCAAGGCGGGTCCCCGGGAGGGGCTAACTATGGCTACACCTTC. The encoded protein is CASSQGGSPGGANYGYTF. V is TRBV4-1 and J is TRBJ1-2, with D perhaps matching TRBD1 (5 bases). Germline V lookup: CDR1 MGHRA, CDR2 YSYEKL. Trimming took off 1 base at V and 0 bases at J, with 18 bases between the two ends. The CDR3 length is 18 residues.

The V and J genes are TRBV5-1 and TRBJ2-2; D remains unclear. Germline-derived CDR1 and CDR2 are SGHRS and YFSETQ. V lost 4 bases, J lost 8 bases, and 18 bases lay in between. CDR3 length equals 15 residues. For the CDR3, the DNA is TGCGCCAGCAGCAAGTCCGGGCCGCTGAGAGGGGAGCTGTTTTTT. Its protein product is CASSKSGPLRGELFF.

The chain joins TRBV2 to TRBJ2-1; D might be TRBD2 (6 bases). CDR1 and CDR2 from the germline V gene are SNHLY and FYNNEI. The V and J ends lost 7 bases and 4 bases respectively, with 14 bases between them. This CDR3 has 14 amino acids. For the CDR3, the DNA is TGTGCCAGCAACGCGGGGCTTGGGTACAATGAGCAGTTCTTC. Translated: CASNAGLGYNEQFF. The whole variable domain, filled in from reference TRBV2 and TRBJ2-1, reads EPEVTQTPSHQVTQMGQEVILRCVPISNHLYFYWYRQILGQKVEFLVSFYNNEISEKSEIFDDQFSVERPDGSNFTLKIRSTKLEDSAMYFCASNAGLGYNEQFFGPGTRLTVL.

This chain links TRBV30 with TRBJ1-1; weak D call: TRBD1 (6 bases). The CDR3 spans 12 residues. CDR1 and CDR2 from the germline V gene are GTSNPN and SVGIG (reference sequence). The V end lost 7 bases, the J end lost 4 bases, and 13 bases lay between the germline ends. This CDR3 is CAFNRVVTEAFF. The CDR3 bases are TGTGCCTTTAACAGGGTGGTCACTGAAGCTTTCTTT.

The chain links TRBV6-1 to TRBJ2-5; the D is unclear. Germline V lookup: CDR1 MNHNS, CDR2 SASEGT. V was pared by 0 bases and J by 2 bases, with 7 bases between. The length of the CDR3 is 14 residues. The DNA for the CDR3 is TGTGCCAGCAGTGAAGCTCCGGGTCAAGAGACCCAGTACTTC. Translating it yields CASSEAPGQETQYF.

V gene TRBV6-1 combines with J gene TRBJ1-4, with D perhaps matching TRBD1 (5 bases). The germline gives CDR1 MNHNS, CDR2 SASEGT. This CDR3 is built from 14 residues. V lost 3 bases and J lost 5, with 10 bases in between. The CDR3 DNA reads as TGTGCCAGCAGTGAGGGGGGGAGCAATGAAAAACTGTTTTTT. Its translation: CASSEGGSNEKLFF.

The chain recombines TRBV5-4 with TRBJ2-7, with D unclear. V lost 0 bases and J 7 bases, leaving 17 bases between the germline ends. Germline CDR1 and CDR2: SGHNT and YYREEE (reference sequence). CDR3 length equals 15 residues. This chain's CDR3 is CASSLAANRAGEQYF. CDR3 nucleotide sequence: TGTGCCAGCAGCTTGGCCGCAAATCGGGCTGGGGAGCAGTACTTC.

CDR3 bases: TGTGCCAGCAGCCAACCGCGGGCGAACACTGAAGCTTTCTTT. It codes for CASSQPRANTEAFF. V and J are TRBV3-1 (or the pseudogene TRBV3-2) and TRBJ1-1, with D hard to call. Looked up from germline, CDR1 is LGHDT and CDR2 is YNNKEL (reference sequence). The CDR3 is made up of 14 amino acids. V lost 2 bases and J lost 1, with 8 bases in between.

V gene TRBV14 combines with J gene TRBJ1-3; D is unclear. The CDR3 loop spans 18 amino acids. The V end was cut by 0 bases, the J end by 0 bases, with 15 bases between. The germline gives CDR1 SGHDN, CDR2 FVKESK. Here the CDR3 reads CASSQEMDGLVSGNTIYF. CDR3 coding DNA: TGTGCCAGCAGCCAAGAGATGGACGGCCTAGTCTCTGGAAACACCATATATTTT.

This clone was counted a single time. The rearrangement uses TRBV4-1 and TRBJ1-2; D gene unclear. The CDR3 extends over 12 amino acids. CDR1 and CDR2 from the germline V gene are MGHRA and YSYEKL. Trimming removed 4 bases from V and 6 bases from J, with 9 bases in between. CDR3 protein: CASSRTEDGYTF. The CDR3 DNA reads TGCGCCAGCAGCCGGACGGAAGATGGCTACACCTTC.

The chain uses TRBV25-1 and TRBJ1-1, with 10 bases lining up with TRBD1. Germline V gene sequence: CDR1 MGHDK, CDR2 SYGVNS. The junction had 8 bases not matched to a gene; V was cut back by 6 bases and J by 10 bases. The CDR3 length is 13 residues. In DNA form, the CDR3 reads TGTGCCAGCAGGCCCGACAGGGGGCAAGGAGCTTTCTTT. This codes for CASRPDRGQGAFF.

J is TRBJ2-3 and V is TRBV7-9, with D perhaps TRBD2 (6 bases). Germline V gives CDR1 SEHNR, CDR2 FQNEAQ (reference sequence). The CDR3 spans 16 residues. The ends were cut back, 5 bases at V and 4 bases at J, with 19 bases in the middle. CDR3 nucleotide sequence: TGTGCCAGCAGCCCAATAGCGGCCAAGCCGGCAGATACGCAGTATTTT. Translated, it gives CASSPIAAKPADTQYF. Drawing the rest from reference TRBV7-9 and TRBJ2-3, the complete variable domain is DTGVSQNPRHKITKRGQNVTFRCDPISEHNRLYWYRQTLGQGPEFLTYFQNEAQLEKSRLLSDRFSAERPKGSFSTLEIQRTEQGDSAMYLCASSPIAAKPADTQYFGPGTRLTVL.

The chain combines TRBV15 with TRBJ1-2; D possibly corresponds to TRBD1 (5 bases). CDR3 length: 15 amino acids. With 0 bases removed from V and 5 bases from J, the gap between germline ends came to 13 bases. Germline assignment: CDR1 LNHNV and CDR2 YYDKDF (reference sequence). The CDR3 protein is CATSRDGGERYGYTF. The CDR3, as DNA: TGTGCCACCAGCAGAGATGGAGGGGAGAGGTATGGCTACACCTTC.

The rearrangement joins TRBV5-1 to TRBJ2-2; D is ambiguous. Germline CDR1 reads SGHRS; CDR2 reads YFSETQ. This CDR3 comprises 13 residues. V was pared by 2 bases and J by 1 base, with 3 bases between. The CDR3 sequence is CASSLRNTGELFF. CDR3 bases: TGCGCCAGCAGCTTACGGAACACCGGGGAGCTGTTTTTT.

V usage is TRBV15 and J usage is TRBJ1-4, with D unresolved. Germline V CDR1 and CDR2: LNHNV, YYDKDF (reference sequence). This CDR3 has 15 amino acids. Trimming cost V 3 bases and J 8 bases, with 16 bases left between them. CDR3 loop: CATSSIKTRGEKLFF. CDR3 nucleotides: TGTGCCACCAGCAGTATCAAGACGAGAGGGGAAAAACTGTTTTTT.

The J gene is TRBJ1-1, the V gene TRBV4-1; 7 nucleotides match TRBD1. The length of the CDR3 is 17 residues. Germline lookup yields CDR1 MGHRA and CDR2 YSYEKL. After removal of 1 base from V and 0 bases from J, the junction contained 8 bases not matched to a gene. CDR3 sequence (DNA): TGCGCCAGCAGCCAAGTCACGACGGGGACAGTGAACACTGAAGCTTTCTTT. Protein product: CASSQVTTGTVNTEAFF.

J is TRBJ2-5 and V is TRBV29-1; D is possibly TRBD2 (5 bases). Germline V gene sequence: CDR1 SQVTM, CDR2 ANQGSEA. Trimming pared 5 bases from V and 4 bases from J, leaving 14 bases between. CDR3 size: 13 residues. CDR3 bases: TGCAGCGTTAGAGGGTCCCTCGGAGAGACCCAGTACTTC. Protein: CSVRGSLGETQYF.

This CDR3 is CASSLGGTDQPQHF. CDR3 sequence (DNA): TGTGCCAGCAGCTTGGGGGGAACCGATCAGCCCCAGCATTTT. The rearrangement uses TRBV5-6 and TRBJ1-5; no clear D. Germline CDR1 and CDR2: SGHDT and YYEEEE. There are 14 residues in the CDR3. V was clipped by 0 bases and J by 5 bases, with 9 bases between them.

This CDR3 is CASTGTSGAYNEQFF. CDR3 DNA sequence: TGTGCCAGCACCGGGACTAGCGGGGCCTACAATGAGCAGTTCTTC. The chain has TRBV6-5 and TRBJ2-1; 13 bases are shared with TRBD2. The CDR3 is 15 amino acids. The V and J ends lost 7 bases and 2 bases, in that order; junction bases with no gene match: 2. Germline V gene sequence: CDR1 MNHEY, CDR2 SVGAGI.

This chain connects TRBV9 to TRBJ1-1; D is undetermined. V was cut by 3 bases and J by 1 base, with 10 bases left in between. Germline CDR1 SGDLS, CDR2 YYNGEE. CDR3 length: 14 amino acids. In nucleotides, the CDR3 is TGTGCCAGCAGCGCAACCGGTTCGAACACTGAAGCTTTCTTT. Its translation: CASSATGSNTEAFF.

The chain uses TRBV18 and TRBJ1-4, with D tentatively TRBD1 (5 bases). The CDR3 is 13 amino acids. V lost 4 bases and J lost 6, with 9 bases in between. Germline V gives CDR1 KGHSH, CDR2 LQKENI. The chain's CDR3 is CASSRGVDEKLFF. In nucleotides, the CDR3 is TGTGCCAGCTCACGGGGGGTGGATGAAAAACTGTTTTTT.

CDR3 loop: CASSLIAGAGRGLYEQYF. The CDR3 DNA reads as TGTGCCAGCAGCCTAATAGCGGGAGCCGGACGGGGCCTATACGAGCAGTACTTC. This rearrangement joins TRBV3-1 (or the pseudogene TRBV3-2) to TRBJ2-7; TRBD2 matches at 9 bases. Trimming at V came to 4 bases and at J to 4 bases, leaving 17 bases not matched to a gene. The CDR3 has 18 residues. Germline V CDR1 and CDR2: LGHDT, YNNKEL (reference sequence).

The chain links TRBV5-5 to TRBJ2-1; 7 positions match TRBD2. Germline CDR1 is SGHKS and CDR2 is YYEKEE (reference sequence). This CDR3 has 18 amino acids. Losses at the gene ends were 3 bases for V and 0 bases for J; bases not matched to a gene: 12. The CDR3 protein is CASSSTSHVKSSYNEQFF. CDR3 nucleotides: TGTGCCAGCAGCTCGACTAGCCATGTAAAAAGCTCCTACAATGAGCAGTTCTTC.